These T cell receptor beta chains were read from a single sample in a study of blood T cell repertoires in COVID-19. Sequenced by immunoSEQ multiplex PCR; TCRdb stores in-frame clones only, minus some. The repertoire holds approximately 250,000 clones, around 84% seen once, with less than 5% in the top ten. Sequenced: peripheral blood. Every receptor here comes from a man in his fifties or sixties with acute or convalescent COVID-19. CDR3s include the opening cysteine and the closing phenylalanine or tryptophan. A D gene is named only where the DNA matches it firmly. Clone sizes are given selectively: once, few, many, or a class where the clone is expanded.

D,size,J,V,CDR3,DNA
TRBD2,-,TRBJ2-1,TRBV5-1,CASTLAGGFNEQFF,TGCGCCAGCACCCTAGCGGGGGGCTTCAATGAGCAGTTCTTC
-,-,TRBJ1-5,TRBV2,CASSRSRVGNQPQHF,TGTGCCAGCAGCCGCTCCAGGGTTGGCAATCAGCCCCAGCATTTT
-,-,TRBJ1-4,TRBV9,CASSVGGITNEKLFF,TGTGCCAGCAGCGTAGGCGGGATAACTAATGAAAAACTGTTTTTT
-,-,TRBJ1-2,TRBV4-1,CASSQVWYAGVDGYTF,TGCGCCAGCAGCCAAGTATGGTATGCAGGGGTCGATGGCTACACCTTC
-,-,TRBJ2-4,TRBV19,CASSIPRGSSRNIQYF,TGTGCCAGTAGTATACCCAGAGGGTCTTCAAGGAACATTCAGTACTTC
-,-,TRBJ1-6,TRBV5-4,CASTVDIHNSPLHF,TGTGCCAGCACCGTGGACATACACAATTCACCCCTCCACTTT
TRBD2,-,TRBJ2-1,TRBV9,CASSVVGGGASYNEQFF,TGTGCCAGCAGCGTAGTAGGCGGGGGGGCGTCCTACAATGAGCAGTTCTTC
-,-,TRBJ2-5,TRBV15,CATSSAGQRFWAQYF,TGTGCCACCAGCAGCGCGGGACAGAGGTTCTGGGCCCAGTACTTC
TRBD1,-,TRBJ2-7,TRBV27,CASSFGTGDEQYF,TGTGCCAGCAGTTTCGGGACAGGAGACGAGCAGTACTTC
TRBD1,-,TRBJ2-4,TRBV9,CASSPSGDRFFSKNIQYF,TGTGCCAGCAGCCCCTCCGGGGACAGGTTTTTTTCCAAAAACATTCAGTACTTC
-,-,TRBJ1-1,TRBV3-1/TRBV3-2,CASSPFPGGSEAFF,TGTGCCAGCAGCCCTTTCCCGGGGGGGAGTGAAGCTTTCTTT
-,-,TRBJ2-2,TRBV2,CASSPWRGTGELFF,TGTGCCAGCAGCCCCTGGAGGGGAACCGGGGAGCTGTTTTTT
TRBD1,once,TRBJ1-3,TRBV7-8,CASKGGDSGNTIYF,TGTGCCAGCAAAGGGGGCGACTCTGGAAACACCATATATTTT
TRBD2,-,TRBJ2-2,TRBV6-5,CASRWTSGSSGELFF,TGTGCCAGCAGATGGACTAGCGGGAGTTCCGGGGAGCTGTTTTTT
TRBD1,-,TRBJ2-7,TRBV6-5,CASGSRTGGSYEQYF,TGTGCCAGCGGATCCCGGACAGGGGGCTCCTACGAGCAGTACTTC
TRBD2,-,TRBJ2-1,TRBV2,CASSAGLVGEQFF,TGTGCCAGCAGCGCGGGACTAGTCGGTGAGCAGTTCTTC
-,-,TRBJ2-2,TRBV19,CASSRGNTGELFF,TGTGCCAGTAGTCGGGGGAACACCGGGGAGCTGTTTTTT
TRBD2,-,TRBJ2-2,TRBV6-2/TRBV6-3,CASSYGLAGSQSTGELFF,TGTGCCAGCAGTTACGGTCTAGCGGGCAGCCAGAGCACCGGGGAGCTGTTTTTT